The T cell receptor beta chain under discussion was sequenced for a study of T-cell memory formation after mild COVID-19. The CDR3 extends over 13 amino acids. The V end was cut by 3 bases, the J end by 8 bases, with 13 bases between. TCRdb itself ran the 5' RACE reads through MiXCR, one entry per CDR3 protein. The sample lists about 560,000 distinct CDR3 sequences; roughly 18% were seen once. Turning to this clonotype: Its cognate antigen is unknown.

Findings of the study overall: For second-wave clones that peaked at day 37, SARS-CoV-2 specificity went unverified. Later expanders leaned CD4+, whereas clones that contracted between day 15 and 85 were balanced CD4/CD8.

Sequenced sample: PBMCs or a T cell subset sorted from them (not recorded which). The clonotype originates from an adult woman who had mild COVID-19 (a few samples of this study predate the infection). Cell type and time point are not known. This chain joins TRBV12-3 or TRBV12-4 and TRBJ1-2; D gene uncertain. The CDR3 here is CASSFNSLRGYTF. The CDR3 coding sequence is TGTGCCAGCAGTTTTAACAGCTTGAGGGGCTACACCTTC.